Below, 21 T cell receptor beta chains from the same sample are listed, as sequenced in a study of OX40 agonist ivuxolimab in advanced cancers. Sequenced by immunoSEQ multiplex PCR; TCRdb stores in-frame clones only, minus some. The profile covers some 70,000 clones, with more than 70% appearing a single time and around 8.2% taken by the ten largest. This specimen was CD4+ or CD8+ T cells sorted from blood, taken in a trial of the OX40 agonist ivuxolimab. These TCRs come from an adult with an advanced solid tumor such as melanoma, head and neck, liver or kidney cancer.

The chain links TRBV7-3 to TRBJ2-7; 12 positions match TRBD2. The trim removed 4 bases at V and 7 bases at J, leaving 8 bases unmatched. This CDR3 region has 15 residues. Per germline, CDR1 SGHTA and CDR2 FQGTGA. The CDR3 DNA reads as TGTGCCAGCAGCTCGGGACTAGCGGGCCCCTCAGAGCAGTACTTC. Amino acids: CASSSGLAGPSEQYF.

The chain has TRBV5-1 and TRBJ2-1; maybe TRBD1 (5 bases). Germline V CDR1 and CDR2: SGHRS, YFSETQ. Trimming pared 0 bases from V and 2 bases from J, leaving 12 bases between. CDR3 length: 16 residues. This chain's CDR3 is CASSLVAGPTYNEQFF. The CDR3 DNA follows: TGCGCCAGCAGCTTGGTGGCAGGGCCCACCTACAATGAGCAGTTCTTC. Full variable domain (rest looked up from reference TRBV5-1 and TRBJ2-1): KAGVTQTPRYLIKTRGQQVTLSCSPISGHRSVSWYQQTPGQGLQFLFEYFSETQRNKGNFPGRFSGRQFSNSRSEMNVSTLELGDSALYLCASSLVAGPTYNEQFFGPGTRLTVL.

This clone was seen once. The rearrangement uses TRBV6-1 and TRBJ1-6; D unresolved. This CDR3 comprises 14 residues. Trimming cost V 2 bases and J 7 bases, with 9 bases left between them. Germline V gives CDR1 MNHNS, CDR2 SASEGT. CDR3 loop: CASSEMVANSPLHF. The CDR3 coding sequence is TGTGCCAGCAGTGAAATGGTCGCCAATTCACCCCTCCACTTT.

The rearrangement joins TRBV6-1 to TRBJ2-3, with D hard to call. V lost 2 bases and J lost 3, with 6 bases in between. The CDR3 is made up of 13 amino acids. Per germline, CDR1 MNHNS and CDR2 SASEGT. CDR3 sequence reads: CASSESQTDTQYF. The CDR3 DNA is TGTGCCAGCAGTGAATCACAAACAGATACGCAGTATTTT.

The chain links TRBV7-8 to TRBJ1-5; D is unclear. V gave up 4 bases and J gave up 1 base, with 11 bases separating them. CDR3 length: 15 residues. CDR1 is SGHVS, CDR2 FQNEAQ, per germline. Here the CDR3 reads CASSSAGASNQPQHF. The CDR3 bases are TGTGCCAGCAGCTCGGCGGGTGCGAGCAATCAGCCCCAGCATTTT.

The J gene is TRBJ2-7, the V gene TRBV30, with D possibly being TRBD1 or TRBD2 (5 bases each). Trimming left V 2 bases short and J 3 bases short, with 11 bases between. CDR1 and CDR2 (germline): GTSNPN, SVGIG (reference sequence). The CDR3 consists of 13 residues. Here the CDR3 reads CAWSSGTDYEQYF. CDR3 nucleotides: TGTGCCTGGAGTTCAGGGACCGACTACGAGCAGTACTTC.

This chain joins TRBV5-1 and TRBJ1-1; D gene uncertain. Trimming shortened V by 4 bases and J by 1 base, and 8 bases separated the two germline ends. The CDR3 is 13 amino acids. Germline V gene data show CDR1 as SGHRS and CDR2 as YFSETQ. This CDR3 is CASSKDGNTEAFF. CDR3 DNA sequence: TGCGCCAGCAGCAAGGACGGGAACACTGAAGCTTTCTTT.

The chain carries TRBV6-6 and TRBJ1-2, with D hard to call. Deletions cut 7 bases from V and 2 bases from J, with 11 bases between. The CDR3 consists of 13 residues. Germline V lookup: CDR1 MNHNY, CDR2 SVGAGI (reference sequence). CDR3 sequence: CASTFDGNYGYTF. CDR3 coding DNA: TGTGCCAGCACCTTCGACGGGAACTATGGCTACACCTTC.

The genes are TRBV30 and TRBJ1-2; D might be TRBD1 (5 bases). V lost 5 bases and J lost 10, with 14 bases in between. The germline V gene encodes CDR1 GTSNPN and CDR2 SVGIG (reference sequence). The CDR3 is 11 residues long. In nucleotides, the CDR3 is TGTGCCTGGTCGGGGGGGGTTCACTACACCTTC. Its protein product is CAWSGGVHYTF. The full variable domain, rest sourced from reference TRBV30 and TRBJ1-2, is SQTIHQWPATLVQPVGSPLSLECTVEGTSNPNLYWYRQAAGRGLQLLFYSVGIGQISSEVPQNLSASRPQDRQFILSSKKLLLSDSGFYLCAWSGGVHYTFGSGTRLTVV.

The chain carries TRBV7-3 and TRBJ2-3; D is unresolved. V lost 1 base, J lost 3 bases, and 11 bases lay in between. This CDR3 comprises 15 residues. Germline CDR1 reads SGHTA; CDR2 reads FQGTGA. Written as DNA, the CDR3 is TGTGCCAGCAGCTTAATAGGCCATTCGACAGATACGCAGTATTTT. This encodes CASSLIGHSTDTQYF. Full variable domain (missing parts from reference TRBV7-3 and TRBJ2-3): GAGVSQTPSNKVTEKGKYVELRCDPISGHTALYWYRQSLGQGPEFLIYFQGTGAADDSGLPNDRFFAVRPEGSVSTLKIQRTERGDSAVYLCASSLIGHSTDTQYFGPGTRLTVL.

The chain recombines TRBV28 with TRBJ1-5; the match to TRBD1 covers 8 bases. V gave up 10 bases and J gave up 5 bases; unmatched junction bases: 7. Germline V gene lookup returns CDR1 MDHEN and CDR2 SYDVKM. The CDR3 runs to 13 residues. The CDR3 protein is CATSLDRDQPQHF. CDR3 nucleotide sequence: TGTGCCACCTCCCTGGACAGGGATCAGCCCCAGCATTTT.

The V gene is TRBV4-2, the J gene TRBJ2-5; 7 nucleotides agree with TRBD2. With V trimmed by 4 bases and J by 3 bases, 5 bases remained unmatched. CDR1 is LGHNA and CDR2 is YNFKEQ in the germline V gene. The CDR3 consists of 14 residues. Written as DNA, the CDR3 is TGTGCCAGCAGCCGACGGGGGAGGGAAGAGACCCAGTACTTC. It is translated as CASSRRGREETQYF.

This clone was counted once. The rearrangement uses TRBV5-1 and TRBJ2-4; D tentatively reads TRBD1 or TRBD2 (5 bases each). Germline CDR1 SGHRS, CDR2 YFSETQ. The germline V and J ends were trimmed by 0 bases and 0 bases, with 10 bases remaining between them. This CDR3 has 16 amino acids. DNA for the CDR3: TGCGCCAGCAGCTTGGGGGACGGGGTAGCCAAAAACATTCAGTACTTC. Its protein is CASSLGDGVAKNIQYF.

The rearrangement links TRBV28 to TRBJ2-3; 9 positions agree with TRBD2. V was clipped by 1 base and J by 4 bases; unmatched bases: 6. In germline, CDR1 is MDHEN, CDR2 SYDVKM. The CDR3 has 16 amino acids. The DNA for the CDR3 is TGTGCCAGCAGTTTATTTAGCGGGAGCGGGGCAGATACGCAGTATTTT. It yields the protein CASSLFSGSGADTQYF.

This clone has just one count. The V and J genes are TRBV6-6 and TRBJ1-2; TRBD1 aligns across 9 bases. The V gene end was trimmed by 6 bases and the J gene end by 3 bases; junction bases not matched to a gene: 5. This CDR3 comprises 14 residues. Looked up from germline, CDR1 is MNHNY and CDR2 is SVGAGI (reference sequence). The CDR3 protein is CASREGQGDYGYTF. The DNA for the CDR3 is TGTGCCAGCAGGGAGGGACAGGGAGACTATGGCTACACCTTC.

This clone was seen once. This chain links TRBV5-1 with TRBJ1-2, with D perhaps matching TRBD1 (5 bases). V was clipped by 4 bases and J by 4 bases, with 11 bases between them. This CDR3 spans 13 amino acids. From germline, CDR1 is SGHRS and CDR2 YFSETQ. The CDR3 reads CASSKQEGYGYTF. As DNA, the CDR3 is TGCGCCAGCAGCAAACAGGAAGGCTATGGCTACACCTTC.

The gene calls are TRBV10-3 and TRBJ1-5, with D perhaps matching TRBD1 (5 bases). Germline values: CDR1 ENHRY, CDR2 SYGVKD. Trimming shortened V by 5 bases and J by 3 bases, and 11 bases separated the two germline ends. This CDR3 is built from 14 residues. The CDR3 region is CAISRAGNNQPQHF. The CDR3 DNA sequence: TGTGCCATCAGTAGGGCAGGGAACAATCAGCCCCAGCATTTT.

With respect to this clone: The sample contains more than one DNA sequence encoding this CDR3. The chain couples TRBV5-4 to TRBJ2-2; tentatively, D is TRBD2 (5 bases). The CDR3 consists of 14 residues. V gave up 3 bases and J gave up 2 bases, with 8 bases separating them. In germline, CDR1 is SGHNT, CDR2 YYREEE (reference sequence). The CDR3 DNA reads as TGTGCCAGCAGCTCCCGGGAAAACACCGGGGAGCTGTTTTTT. This gives the protein CASSSRENTGELFF. Full variable domain (missing parts from reference TRBV5-4 and TRBJ2-2): ETGVTQSPTHLIKTRGQQVTLRCSSQSGHNTVSWYQQALGQGPQFIFQYYREEENGRGNFPPRFSGLQFPNYSSELNVNALELDDSALYLCASSSRENTGELFFGEGSRLTVL.

The chain joins TRBV5-1 to TRBJ1-1, with D perhaps TRBD1 (5 bases). The CDR3 is made up of 17 amino acids. The germline V and J ends were trimmed by 0 bases and 0 bases, with 15 bases remaining between them. Germline V gives CDR1 SGHRS, CDR2 YFSETQ. The CDR3 bases are TGCGCCAGCAGCTTGGTTGGGGGGACGGGCATGAACACTGAAGCTTTCTTT. This encodes CASSLVGGTGMNTEAFF.

This clone appeared a few times. The V call is TRBV27, the J call TRBJ2-2; tentative D call: TRBD2 (7 bases). V lost 4 bases and J 12 bases, leaving 12 bases between the germline ends. This CDR3 has 12 residues. Germline V CDR1 and CDR2: MNHEY, SMNVEV (reference sequence). The CDR3 DNA follows: TGTGCCAGCAGTTACTGGGGGGGCAAGCTGTTTTTT. Its protein product is CASSYWGGKLFF.

The chain couples TRBV5-1 to TRBJ2-1; no clear D gene. The germline V gene has CDR1 SGHRS and CDR2 YFSETQ. The CDR3 is 14 residues long. V was clipped by 0 bases and J by 4 bases, with 8 bases between them. The CDR3 spells CASSLGGVYNEQFF. CDR3 sequence (DNA): TGCGCCAGCAGCTTGGGTGGGGTATACAATGAGCAGTTCTTC.